What follows are 5 T cell receptor beta chains derived from one specimen sequenced in a study of blood T cells in healthy people across ages. A J-beta primer mix and a sample-barcoded 5' primer were used in a second PCR of about 7 to 12 cycles. TCRdb ran MiXCR on the 5' RACE reads and lists one entry per CDR3 protein. The sample holds 1.2 million to 1.5 million distinct CDR3 sequences, 42% seen once. The sample taken for sequencing was blood. All receptors come from a woman between 18 and 29 years old in good health.

This clonotype came up a few times. For the CDR3, the DNA is TGTGCCAGCAGTTTGACCGGGACTAGCGGGGGGGCCGGTGCAGATACGCAGTATTTT. It is translated as CASSLTGTSGGAGADTQYF. The gene calls are TRBV12-3 or TRBV12-4 and TRBJ2-3; the match to TRBD2 covers 16 bases. J gave up 4 bases and V 3 bases, and 10 bases lay outside the gene matches. This CDR3 has 19 amino acids.

The rearrangement uses TRBV4-1 and TRBJ2-1; 11 bases line up with TRBD2. There are 16 residues in the CDR3. CDR1 is MGHRA, CDR2 YSYEKL, per germline. V lost 4 bases, J lost 8 bases, and 10 bases stayed unmatched. The CDR3, as DNA: TGCGCCAGCAGCCGAACCTTAGCGGGAGGGGGCGATGAGCAGTTCTTC. Amino acid sequence: CASSRTLAGGGDEQFF.

The rearrangement links TRBV2 to TRBJ1-4, with TRBD1 matching 7 bases. The CDR3 loop spans 16 amino acids. Germline V gives CDR1 SNHLY, CDR2 FYNNEI. V dropped 5 bases and J dropped 0; count of bases not matched to a gene: 6. CDR3 nucleotide sequence: TGTGCCAGCAGTTCCGACAGGGTAGCAACTAATGAAAAACTGTTTTTT. It yields the protein CASSSDRVATNEKLFF.

V is TRBV20-1 and J is TRBJ1-5; tentatively, D is TRBD1 (5 bases). This CDR3 spans 15 amino acids. The ends were cut back, 0 bases at V and 4 bases at J, with 13 bases in the middle. Germline V lookup: CDR1 DFQATT, CDR2 SNEGSKA (reference sequence). The CDR3 bases are TGCAGTGCTAGAGATCTAGGGGCGACAAATCAGCCCCAGCATTTT. The encoded protein is CSARDLGATNQPQHF.

In the case of this clonotype: A junction boundary mismatches the germline segment, possibly from a read error. This sequence joins TRBV10-3 and TRBJ2-7; maybe TRBD2 (5 bases). The CDR3 length is 15 residues. Germline V gene lookup returns CDR1 ENHRY and CDR2 SYGVKD. This CDR3 is CAIGESPEGEDEQYF. CDR3 DNA: TGTGCCATCGGTGAGTCCCCCGAGGGCGAGGACGAGCAGTACTTC.